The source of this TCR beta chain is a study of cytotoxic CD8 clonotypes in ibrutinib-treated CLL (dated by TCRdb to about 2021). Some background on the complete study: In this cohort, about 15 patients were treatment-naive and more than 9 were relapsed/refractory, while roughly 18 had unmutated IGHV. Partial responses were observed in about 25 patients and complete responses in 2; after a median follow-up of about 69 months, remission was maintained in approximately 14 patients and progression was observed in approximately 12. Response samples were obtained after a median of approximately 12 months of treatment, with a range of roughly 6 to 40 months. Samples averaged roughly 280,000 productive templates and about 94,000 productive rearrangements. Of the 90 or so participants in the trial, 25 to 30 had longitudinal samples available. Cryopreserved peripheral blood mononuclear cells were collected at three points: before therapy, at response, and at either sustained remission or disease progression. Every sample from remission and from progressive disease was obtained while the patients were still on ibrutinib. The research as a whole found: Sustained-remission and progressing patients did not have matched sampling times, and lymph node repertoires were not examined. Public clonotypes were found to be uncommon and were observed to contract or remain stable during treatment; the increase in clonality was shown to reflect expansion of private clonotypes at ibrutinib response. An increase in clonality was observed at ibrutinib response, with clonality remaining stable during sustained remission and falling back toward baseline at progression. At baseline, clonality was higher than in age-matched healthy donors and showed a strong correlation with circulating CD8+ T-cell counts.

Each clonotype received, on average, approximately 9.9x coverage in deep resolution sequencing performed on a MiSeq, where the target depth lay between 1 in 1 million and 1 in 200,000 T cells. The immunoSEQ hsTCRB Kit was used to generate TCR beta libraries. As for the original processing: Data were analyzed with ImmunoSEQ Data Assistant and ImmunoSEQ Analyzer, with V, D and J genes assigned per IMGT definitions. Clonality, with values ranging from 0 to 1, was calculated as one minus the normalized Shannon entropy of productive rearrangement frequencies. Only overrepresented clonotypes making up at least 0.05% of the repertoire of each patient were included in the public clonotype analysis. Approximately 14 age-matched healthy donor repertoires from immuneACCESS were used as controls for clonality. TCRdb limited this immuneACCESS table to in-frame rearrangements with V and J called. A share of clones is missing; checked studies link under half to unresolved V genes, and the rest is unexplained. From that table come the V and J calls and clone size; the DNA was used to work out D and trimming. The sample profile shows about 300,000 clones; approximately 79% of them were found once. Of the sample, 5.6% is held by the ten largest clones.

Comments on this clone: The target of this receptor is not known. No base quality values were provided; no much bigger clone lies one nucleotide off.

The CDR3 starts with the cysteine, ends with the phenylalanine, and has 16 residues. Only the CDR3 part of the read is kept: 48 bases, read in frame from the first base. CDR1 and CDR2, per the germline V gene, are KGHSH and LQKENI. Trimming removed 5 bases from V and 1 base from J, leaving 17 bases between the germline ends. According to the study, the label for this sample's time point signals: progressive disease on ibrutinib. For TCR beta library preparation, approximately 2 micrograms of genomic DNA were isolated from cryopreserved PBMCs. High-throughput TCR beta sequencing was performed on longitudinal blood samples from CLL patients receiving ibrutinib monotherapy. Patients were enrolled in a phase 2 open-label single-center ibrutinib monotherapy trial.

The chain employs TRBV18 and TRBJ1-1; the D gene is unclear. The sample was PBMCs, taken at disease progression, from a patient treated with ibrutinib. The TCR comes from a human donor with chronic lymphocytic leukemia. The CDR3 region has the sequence CASSAKIPGSNTEAFF. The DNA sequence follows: TGTGCCAGCTCAGCCAAGATACCCGGATCGAACACTGAAGCTTTCTTT.